This TCR beta chain was obtained from a study of shared clonotypes between healthy human individuals. Study results and limitations: Larger richness was generally estimated for naive than memory subsets.

Between the trimmed V and J ends, which lost 3 bases and 1 base, there was a span of 9 bases. The CDR3 covers 15 residues. Germline loops: CDR1 SNHLY, CDR2 FYNNEI. Points on this clone: The antigen is unknown.

In the authors' methods: Filtering differed for immunoSEQ, which gave only junction sequences without quality scores. Assay used: immunoSEQ multiplex PCR; TCRdb lists only in-frame clones, some missing. D and trimming come from the DNA, and the V and J calls and clone size come from that table. The data contain just over 2,000,000 clones, less than 95% of them singletons. Naive CD8 isolation took CD45RO-negative cells positively selected for CCR7 and excluded terminally differentiated effector memory CD45RA+ cells. The clonotype was recovered from a man aged 18 to 30 in good health. Sequencing was done on a sample of naive CD8+ T cells sorted from blood. This rearrangement joins TRBV2 to TRBJ2-2; D gene uncertain. CDR3 loop: CASSDIIENTGELFF. In DNA, the CDR3 is TGTGCCAGCAGTGACATAATCGAGAACACCGGGGAGCTGTTTTTT.